This TCR beta chain is from a study of naive and memory T cell subsets. Study-wide results and limits: Naive and memory repertoire findings lacked a ground truth for validation.

V dropped 4 bases and J dropped 3; count of bases not matched to a gene: 6. The CDR3 loop spans 14 amino acids. Germline V lookup: CDR1 SGHNT, CDR2 YYREEE (reference sequence). Both TRBC1 and TRBC2 were covered by a beta constant-region primer of two equimolar oligonucleotides. Ligated cDNA was amplified by four rounds of PCR with nested alpha and beta constant-region primers and SP2. TCRdb re-called the UMI-ligation and nested PCR reads through MiXCR, storing one row per CDR3 protein. Of some 9,700 distinct CDR3 sequences in the sample, around 5.6% were seen once. This clonotype was picked up many times. Its specificity is unknown.

The TCR was taken from a human donor in good health. The sample was CD4+ TEMRA cells from blood. Subset noted: effector memory re-expressing CD45RA, CD45RA+ CD27-. The J gene is TRBJ1-2, the V gene TRBV5-4; 7 bases line up with TRBD1. This CDR3 is CASSPEQGYYGYTF. The CDR3, as DNA: TGTGCCAGCAGCCCGGAACAGGGGTACTATGGCTACACCTTC.